The 9 T cell receptor beta chains below were found in one sample sequenced in a study of blood T cell repertoires in COVID-19. Using immunoSEQ multiplex PCR, the repertoire was profiled, and TCRdb retains in-frame clones only, with some absent. The sample has approximately 240,000 clones; about 85% are singletons. The source material was peripheral blood. The receptors here all came from a woman of 80 years or more with active or convalescent COVID-19.

This clone was found a few times. The chain links TRBV11-2 to TRBJ1-1, with 7 bases aligning to TRBD1. Germline CDR1 is SGHAT and CDR2 is FQNNGV. The CDR3 has 15 residues. J lost 0 bases, V lost 5 bases, and 6 bases had no gene match. The CDR3 DNA follows: TGTGCCAGCAGCATACCGGGACAGATGAACACTGAAGCTTTCTTT. Translation: CASSIPGQMNTEAFF.

The chain carries TRBV18 and TRBJ2-7; D might be TRBD1 (6 bases). Trimming left V 3 bases short and J 5 bases short, with 8 bases between. This CDR3 region has 12 residues. Germline loops: CDR1 KGHSH, CDR2 LQKENI. CDR3 DNA: TGTGCCAGCTCACCCAACAGGGACGAGCAGTACTTC. Its protein product is CASSPNRDEQYF.

The chain combines TRBV7-6 with TRBJ2-7; 9 bases are shared with TRBD2. V lost 6 bases and J lost 5; bases outside the gene matches: 8. The CDR3 is made up of 14 amino acids. In germline, CDR1 is SGHVS, CDR2 FNYEAQ. The CDR3 DNA sequence: TGTGCCAGCAGTGTGGGTAGCGGGGGAAACGAGCAGTACTTC. This gives the protein CASSVGSGGNEQYF. Drawing the rest from reference TRBV7-6 and TRBJ2-7, the complete variable domain is GAGVSQSPRYKVTKRGQDVALRCDPISGHVSLYWYRQALGQGPEFLTYFNYEAQQDKSGLPNDRFSAERPEGSISTLTIQRTEQRDSAMYRCASSVGSGGNEQYFGPGTRLTVT.

This chain joins TRBV5-1 and TRBJ2-3; D unresolved. V was cut by 1 base and J by 1 base, with 7 bases left in between. There are 14 residues in the CDR3. Germline V gene sequence: CDR1 SGHRS, CDR2 YFSETQ. CDR3 region: CASSLTSGTDTQYF. Here the CDR3 DNA reads TGCGCCAGCAGCTTGACCAGCGGCACAGATACGCAGTATTTT.

V gene TRBV27 combines with J gene TRBJ1-6; TRBD1 matches 11 bases. The V gene's germline CDR1 is MNHEY and CDR2 SMNVEV (reference sequence). CDR3 length: 17 residues. The V and J ends lost 5 bases and 6 bases, in that order; junction bases with no gene match: 9. In DNA form, the CDR3 reads TGTGCCAGCAGTCCCCAGGACAGGGGGCCTTTTAATTCACCCCTCCACTTT. Translation: CASSPQDRGPFNSPLHF.

This chain joins TRBV4-2 and TRBJ1-1; D remains unclear. V was pared by 1 base and J by 3 bases, with 27 bases between. Germline V gives CDR1 LGHNA, CDR2 YNFKEQ. This CDR3 is 20 amino acids long. The CDR3 is CASSQGPRLVARVKDTEAFF. The CDR3 DNA reads TGTGCCAGCAGCCAAGGGCCGAGGTTAGTGGCGAGGGTAAAGGACACTGAAGCTTTCTTT.

The chain uses TRBV6-4 and TRBJ2-3; 8 nucleotides line up with TRBD2. The J segment lost 6 bases and the V segment lost 5 bases, leaving 16 bases of the junction unmatched. CDR1 MRHNA and CDR2 SNTAGT come from the germline V gene. This CDR3 has 17 amino acids. CDR3 loop: CASSPQASGSAGDTQYF. The CDR3 region has the DNA TGTGCCAGCAGTCCCCAGGCCAGCGGGAGCGCTGGGGATACGCAGTATTTT.

V usage is TRBV6-2 or TRBV6-3 and J usage is TRBJ1-2, with 9 bases matching TRBD1. Germline V gives CDR1 MNHEY, CDR2 SVGEGT. This CDR3 has 14 amino acids. Trimming took 2 bases from V and 8 from J; bases not matched to a gene: 6. CDR3 in amino acids: CASSYVGTGLGYTF. The CDR3 region has the DNA TGTGCCAGCAGTTACGTCGGGACAGGGCTGGGCTACACCTTC.

This chain links TRBV19 with TRBJ2-4, with a tentative D call TRBD1 (6 bases). Germline CDR1 is LNHDA and CDR2 is SQIVND (reference sequence). This CDR3 comprises 14 residues. The V and J ends lost 7 bases and 2 bases respectively, with 12 bases between them. The DNA for the CDR3 is TGTGCCAGTACCCCCAGGGGATCCAAAAACATTCAGTACTTC. Amino acids: CASTPRGSKNIQYF.